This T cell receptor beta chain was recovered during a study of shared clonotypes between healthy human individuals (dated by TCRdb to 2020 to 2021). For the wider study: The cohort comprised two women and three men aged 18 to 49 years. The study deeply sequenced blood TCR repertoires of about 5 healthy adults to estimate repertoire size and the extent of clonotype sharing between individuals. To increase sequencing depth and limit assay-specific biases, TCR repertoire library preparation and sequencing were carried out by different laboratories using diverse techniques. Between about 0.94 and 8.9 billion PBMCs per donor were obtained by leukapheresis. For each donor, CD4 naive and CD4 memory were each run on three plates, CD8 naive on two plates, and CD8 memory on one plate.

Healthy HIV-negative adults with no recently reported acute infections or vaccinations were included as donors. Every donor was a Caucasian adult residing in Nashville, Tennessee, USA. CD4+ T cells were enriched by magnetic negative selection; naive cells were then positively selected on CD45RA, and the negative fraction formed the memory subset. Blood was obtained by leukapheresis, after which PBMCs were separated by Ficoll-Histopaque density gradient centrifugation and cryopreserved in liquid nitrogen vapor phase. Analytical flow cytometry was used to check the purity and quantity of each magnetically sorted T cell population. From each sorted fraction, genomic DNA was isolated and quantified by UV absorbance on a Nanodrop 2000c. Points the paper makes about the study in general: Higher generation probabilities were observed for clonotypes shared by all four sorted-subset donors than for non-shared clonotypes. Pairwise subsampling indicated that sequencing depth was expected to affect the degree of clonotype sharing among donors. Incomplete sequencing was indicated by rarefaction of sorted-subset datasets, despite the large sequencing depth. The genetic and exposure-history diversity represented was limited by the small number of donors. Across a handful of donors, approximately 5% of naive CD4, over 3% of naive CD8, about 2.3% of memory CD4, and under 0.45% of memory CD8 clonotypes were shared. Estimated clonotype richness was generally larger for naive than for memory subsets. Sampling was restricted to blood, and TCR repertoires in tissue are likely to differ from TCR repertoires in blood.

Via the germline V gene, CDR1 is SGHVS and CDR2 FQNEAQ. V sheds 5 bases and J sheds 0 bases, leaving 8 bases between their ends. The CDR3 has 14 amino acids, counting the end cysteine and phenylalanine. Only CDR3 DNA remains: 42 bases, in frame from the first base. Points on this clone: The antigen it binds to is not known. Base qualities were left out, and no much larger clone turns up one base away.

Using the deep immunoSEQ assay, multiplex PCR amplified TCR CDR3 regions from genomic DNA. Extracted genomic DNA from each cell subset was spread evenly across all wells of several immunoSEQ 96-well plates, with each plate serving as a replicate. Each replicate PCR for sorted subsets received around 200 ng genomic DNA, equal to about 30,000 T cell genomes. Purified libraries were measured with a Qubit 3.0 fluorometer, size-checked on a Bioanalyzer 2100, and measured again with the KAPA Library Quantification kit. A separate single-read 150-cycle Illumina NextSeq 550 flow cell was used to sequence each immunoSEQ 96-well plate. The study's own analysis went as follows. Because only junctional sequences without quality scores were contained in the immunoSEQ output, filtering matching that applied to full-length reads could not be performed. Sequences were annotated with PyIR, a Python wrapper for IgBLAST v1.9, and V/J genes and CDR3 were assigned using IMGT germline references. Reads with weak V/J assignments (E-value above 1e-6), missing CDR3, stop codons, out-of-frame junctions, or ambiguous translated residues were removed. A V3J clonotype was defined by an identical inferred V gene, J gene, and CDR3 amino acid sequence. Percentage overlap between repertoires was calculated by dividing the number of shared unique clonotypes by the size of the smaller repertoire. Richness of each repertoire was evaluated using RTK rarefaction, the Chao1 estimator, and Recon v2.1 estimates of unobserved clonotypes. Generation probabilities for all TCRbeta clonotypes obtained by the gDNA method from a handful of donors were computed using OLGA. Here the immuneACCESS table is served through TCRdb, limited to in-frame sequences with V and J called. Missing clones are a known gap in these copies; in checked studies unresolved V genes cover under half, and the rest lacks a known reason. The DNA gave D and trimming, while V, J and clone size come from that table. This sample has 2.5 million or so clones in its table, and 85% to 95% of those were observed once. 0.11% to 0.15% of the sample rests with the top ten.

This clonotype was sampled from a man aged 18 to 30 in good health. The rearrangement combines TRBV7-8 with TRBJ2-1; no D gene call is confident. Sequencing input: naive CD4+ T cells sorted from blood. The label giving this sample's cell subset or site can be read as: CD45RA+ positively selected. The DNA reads TGTGCCAGCAGCCCCGTACGCTCCTACAATGAGCAGTTCTTC. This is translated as CASSPVRSYNEQFF.